These 13 T cell receptor beta chains were sequenced from one sample in a study of blood T cell repertoires in COVID-19. Clones were read by immunoSEQ multiplex PCR, and TCRdb kept only the in-frame ones, dropping some. The repertoire consists of 250,000 or so clones, with around 82% occurring once and the leading ten covering 3.4%. The specimen was PBMCs or T cells enriched from blood (not recorded which). These receptors were taken from a middle-aged man who had recovered from COVID-19.

The rearrangement uses TRBV10-1 and TRBJ1-5, with D perhaps matching TRBD1 (5 bases). CDR1 and CDR2 from the germline V gene are WNHNN and SYGVQD (reference sequence). The CDR3 has 13 amino acids. Trimming pared 4 bases from V and 4 bases from J, leaving 8 bases between. The CDR3 region has the DNA TGCGCCAGCAGTGGGGGGACTAATCAGCCCCAGCATTTT. Its translation is CASSGGTNQPQHF.

V and J are TRBV19 and TRBJ1-1; possible D gene TRBD1, 6 bases. This CDR3 has 14 residues. Germline CDR1 and CDR2: LNHDA and SQIVND (reference sequence). With 7 bases removed from V and 4 bases from J, the gap between germline ends came to 16 bases. CDR3 nucleotides: TGTGCCAGTATGGTGGGTAGGGGGAGCACTGAAGCTTTCTTT. As protein: CASMVGRGSTEAFF.

The J gene is TRBJ1-3, the V gene TRBV9, with 8 bases identical to TRBD1. V shed 3 bases, J shed 0 bases, and the junction held 2 bases outside the gene matches. The CDR3 loop spans 15 amino acids. CDR1 is SGDLS and CDR2 is YYNGEE in the germline V gene. CDR3 residues: CASSAGQASGNTIYF. CDR3 in DNA: TGTGCCAGCAGCGCGGGACAGGCCTCTGGAAACACCATATATTTT.

This chain connects TRBV6-6 to TRBJ1-6; TRBD1 aligns across 10 bases. The germline V gene has CDR1 MNHNY and CDR2 SVGAGI (reference sequence). J was trimmed by 6 bases and V by 5 bases; bases with no gene match: 7. The CDR3 is made up of 16 amino acids. The CDR3 nucleotides read TGTGCCAGCAGTCAGACAGGGGGCGGCCCTAATTCACCCCTCCACTTT. Its protein product is CASSQTGGGPNSPLHF.

This chain joins TRBV9 and TRBJ2-3; TRBD2 aligns across 10 bases. This CDR3 region has 15 residues. CDR1 is SGDLS and CDR2 is YYNGEE in the germline V gene. V lost 3 bases to trimming and J lost 1 base; unmatched junction nucleotides: 2. In nucleotides, the CDR3 is TGTGCCAGCAGCGCTAGCGGGAGAGGCACAGATACGCAGTATTTT. Its protein product is CASSASGRGTDTQYF.

This sequence joins TRBV30 and TRBJ1-4, with 9 bases lining up with TRBD1. Trimming cost V 5 bases and J 5 bases; bases outside gene matches: 9. Germline V lookup: CDR1 GTSNPN, CDR2 SVGIG (reference sequence). The CDR3 contains 15 residues. CDR3 sequence: CAWGTGTGRNEKLFF. The CDR3 bases are TGTGCCTGGGGGACTGGGACAGGGAGAAATGAAAAACTGTTTTTT. The full variable domain, in which reference TRBV30 and TRBJ1-4 provide the parts outside the CDR3, is SQTIHQWPATLVQPVGSPLSLECTVEGTSNPNLYWYRQAAGRGLQLLFYSVGIGQISSEVPQNLSASRPQDRQFILSSKKLLLSDSGFYLCAWGTGTGRNEKLFFGSGTQLSVL.

The CDR3 here is CASSTRTSGSSEEQFF. Here the CDR3 DNA reads TGTGCCAGCAGCACCCGGACTAGCGGGAGTTCAGAAGAGCAGTTCTTC. The chain employs TRBV9 and TRBJ2-1, with TRBD2 identical over 13 bases. V dropped 4 bases and J dropped 10; count of bases not matched to a gene: 11. From germline, CDR1 is SGDLS and CDR2 YYNGEE. The CDR3 consists of 16 residues.

The sample holds a few counts of this clone. The gene calls are TRBV18 and TRBJ1-2, with unresolved D. CDR3 length equals 13 residues. Trimming cost V 0 bases and J 5 bases, with 7 bases left between them. The germline V gene encodes CDR1 KGHSH and CDR2 LQKENI. CDR3: CASSPPAQYGYTF. CDR3 sequence (DNA): TGTGCCAGCTCACCACCCGCCCAGTATGGCTACACCTTC.

The rearrangement links TRBV6-5 to TRBJ2-7, with D tentatively TRBD2 (6 bases). Germline loops: CDR1 MNHEY, CDR2 SVGAGI. The V and J ends lost 0 bases and 5 bases respectively, with 17 bases between them. This CDR3 has 16 amino acids. Written as DNA, the CDR3 is TGTGCCAGCAGTTACTCTAGGACACCGGGGGACCACGAGCAGTACTTC. It encodes CASSYSRTPGDHEQYF.

The chain carries TRBV3-1 (or the pseudogene TRBV3-2) and TRBJ2-2; possible D gene TRBD1, 5 bases. CDR3 length: 14 amino acids. From germline, CDR1 is LGHDT and CDR2 YNNKEL (reference sequence). V was shortened by 3 bases and J by 10 bases, with 15 bases between the two germline ends. The DNA for the CDR3 is TGTGCCAGCAGCCAGGAGCAGGGTCTTCCGGAGCTGTTTTTT. This sequence encodes CASSQEQGLPELFF.

As DNA, the CDR3 is TGTGCCAGCAGTCCCGGGACAACCAACTATGGCTACACCTTC. Translated: CASSPGTTNYGYTF. The chain links TRBV6-6 to TRBJ1-2, with D possibly matching TRBD1 (6 bases). The CDR3 has 14 amino acids. V lost 5 bases and J lost 2, with 12 bases in between. Germline values: CDR1 MNHNY, CDR2 SVGAGI (reference sequence).

There are a few counts of this clone. The genes are TRBV6-5 and TRBJ1-4, with 8 bases matching TRBD1. This CDR3 comprises 14 residues. Germline values: CDR1 MNHEY, CDR2 SVGAGI. V was pared by 6 bases and J by 2 bases, with 2 bases of the junction left unmatched. CDR3 nucleotide sequence: TGTGCCAGCAGCCGGGACAGGACTAATGAAAAACTGTTTTTT. This translates into CASSRDRTNEKLFF.

The chain links TRBV18 to TRBJ1-1; 7 bases are shared with TRBD1. Per the germline V gene, CDR1 is KGHSH and CDR2 is LQKENI. The junction had 4 bases not matched to a gene; V was cut back by 4 bases and J by 8 bases. This CDR3 has 12 amino acids. CDR3: CASSLRDREAFF. CDR3 coding DNA: TGTGCCAGCTCACTACGGGACAGAGAAGCTTTCTTT.